Presented here are 10 T cell receptor beta chains from one specimen sequenced in a study of T cell repertoires in cytomegalovirus infection. Their antigens are not known. TCRdb ran MiXCR on the reads and lists one entry per CDR3 protein. Here the sample spans about 900,000 distinct CDR3 sequences, around 30% being singletons. Here the sequenced sample was cultured CD8+ T cells from PBMCs, taken from culture after CMV antigen stimulation. These receptors all stem from a human donor in good health (CMV status not recorded). Some clones in this sample may be carry-over from other donors' samples.

The chain recombines TRBV9 with TRBJ2-3; 10 nucleotides match TRBD2. Per germline, CDR1 SGDLS and CDR2 YYNGEE. The length of the CDR3 is 16 residues. V lost 3 bases, J lost 2 bases, and 6 bases stayed unmatched. The CDR3 region has the DNA TGTGCCAGCAGCGCGGGAACTAGCGGGGTCACAGATACGCAGTATTTT. Amino acid sequence: CASSAGTSGVTDTQYF.

The chain joins TRBV14 to TRBJ2-1; no definite D call. CDR1 is SGHDN, CDR2 FVKESK, per germline. Trimming took 1 base from V and 0 from J, leaving 7 bases between them. The CDR3 has 15 residues. The CDR3 region has the DNA TGTGCCAGCAGCCAAGTCATGGTCTCCTACAATGAGCAGTTCTTC. This encodes CASSQVMVSYNEQFF.

The rearrangement joins TRBV27 to TRBJ1-2, with unresolved D. There are 13 residues in the CDR3. The ends were cut back, 0 bases at V and 6 bases at J, with 8 bases in the middle. Germline-derived CDR1 and CDR2 are MNHEY and SMNVEV (reference sequence). Here the CDR3 DNA reads TGTGCCAGCAGTTTATCGGAGGGAAATGGCTACACCTTC. Translated: CASSLSEGNGYTF.

This rearrangement joins TRBV9 to TRBJ2-2; weak D call: TRBD2 (6 bases). Deletions cut 4 bases from V and 4 bases from J, with 14 bases between. Per germline, CDR1 SGDLS and CDR2 YYNGEE. The CDR3 spans 15 residues. The CDR3 nucleotides are TGTGCCAGCAGCCGGTGGGGAGGCTCCACCGGGGAGCTGTTTTTT. It encodes CASSRWGGSTGELFF.

This clonotype was found a few times. The rearrangement links TRBV20-1 to TRBJ2-2, with 13 bases matching TRBD2. V lost 3 bases and J lost 1; bases outside the gene matches: 8. The length of the CDR3 is 18 residues. Germline values: CDR1 DFQATT, CDR2 SNEGSKA (reference sequence). CDR3 in amino acids: CSARSLGLAGENTGELFF. The CDR3 DNA is TGCAGTGCTAGGTCCCTAGGACTAGCGGGGGAGAACACCGGGGAGCTGTTTTTT.

In nucleotides, the CDR3 is TGTGCCAGTGACACTGGACAGAGCTACGGGCCCCAGCATTTT. Protein sequence: CASDTGQSYGPQHF. This chain connects TRBV19 to TRBJ1-5; D is possibly TRBD1 (6 bases). The CDR3 loop spans 14 amino acids. V was trimmed by 8 bases and J by 9 bases, leaving 20 bases between them. Germline V lookup: CDR1 LNHDA, CDR2 SQIVND (reference sequence).

This clonotype was found a few times. The genes are TRBV24-1 and TRBJ2-2; D gene uncertain. V was trimmed by 4 bases and J by 2 bases, leaving 13 bases between them. The germline CDR1 and CDR2 sequences are KGHDR and SFDVKD. The CDR3 totals 16 residues. The CDR3 reads CATSEWPIRNTGELFF. The DNA of the CDR3 is TGTGCCACCAGTGAGTGGCCCATCCGCAACACCGGGGAGCTGTTTTTT.

This clonotype was observed at least ten times. The chain employs TRBV7-6 and TRBJ2-1, with a weak D call TRBD1 (5 bases). The V and J ends lost 4 bases and 7 bases respectively, with 8 bases between them. This CDR3 spans 12 amino acids. Germline CDR1 reads SGHVS; CDR2 reads FNYEAQ. The CDR3 DNA follows: TGTGCCAGCAGCTCTAACAGGAATGAGCAGTTCTTC. This translates into CASSSNRNEQFF.

This clonotype was counted a few times. The chain couples TRBV19 to TRBJ1-2, with D unclear. The V gene's germline CDR1 is LNHDA and CDR2 SQIVND (reference sequence). The CDR3 runs to 17 residues. Trimming shortened V by 9 bases and J by 3 bases, and 26 bases separated the two germline ends. The CDR3 protein is CASFPSRPVSWDYGYTF. Here the CDR3 DNA reads TGTGCCAGCTTCCCTAGTAGGCCCGTCTCATGGGACTATGGCTACACCTTC.

A word on this clonotype: A junction boundary mismatches the germline segment, possibly from a read error. The chain recombines TRBV28 with TRBJ2-2; tentatively, D is TRBD1 (5 bases). CDR1 is MDHEN, CDR2 SYDVKM, per germline. The CDR3 runs 12 residues. The CDR3 here is CVSSLGAGELFF. CDR3 nucleotides: TGTGTCAGCAGTTTAGGGGCCGGGGAGCTGTTTTTT.